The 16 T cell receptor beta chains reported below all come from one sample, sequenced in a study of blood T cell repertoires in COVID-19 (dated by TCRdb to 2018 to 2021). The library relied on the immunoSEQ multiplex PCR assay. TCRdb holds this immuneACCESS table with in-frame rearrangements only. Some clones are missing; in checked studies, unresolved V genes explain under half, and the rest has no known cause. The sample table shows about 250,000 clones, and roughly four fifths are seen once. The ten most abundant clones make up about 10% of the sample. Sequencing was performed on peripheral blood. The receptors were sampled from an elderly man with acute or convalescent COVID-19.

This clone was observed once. The CDR3 DNA follows: TGTGCCAGCAGCGTTTCGGTGGGACAGGGGAATGAAAAACTGTTTTTT. Its translation is CASSVSVGQGNEKLFF. The chain employs TRBV9 and TRBJ1-4, with 10 bases matching TRBD1. Trimming cost V 2 bases and J 5 bases; bases outside gene matches: 6. The CDR3 is made up of 16 amino acids. Germline assignment: CDR1 SGDLS and CDR2 YYNGEE.

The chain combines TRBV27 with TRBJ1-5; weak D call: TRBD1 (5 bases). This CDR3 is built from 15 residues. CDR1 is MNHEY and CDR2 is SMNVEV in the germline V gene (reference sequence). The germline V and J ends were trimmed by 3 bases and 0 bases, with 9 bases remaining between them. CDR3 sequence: CASSLQGVSNQPQHF. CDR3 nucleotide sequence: TGTGCCAGCAGTTTGCAGGGCGTTAGCAATCAGCCCCAGCATTTT.

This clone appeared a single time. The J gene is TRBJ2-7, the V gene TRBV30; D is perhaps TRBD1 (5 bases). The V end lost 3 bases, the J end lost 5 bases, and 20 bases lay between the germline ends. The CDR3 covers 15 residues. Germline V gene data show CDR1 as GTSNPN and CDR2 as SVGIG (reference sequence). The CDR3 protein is CAWSPIPGPGNEQYF. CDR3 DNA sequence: TGTGCCTGGAGCCCAATACCGGGCCCAGGGAACGAGCAGTACTTC.

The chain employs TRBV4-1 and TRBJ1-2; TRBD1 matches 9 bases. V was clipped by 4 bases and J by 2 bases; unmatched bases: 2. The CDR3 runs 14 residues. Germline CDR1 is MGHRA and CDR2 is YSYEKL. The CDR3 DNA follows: TGCGCCAGCAGCCCTGGACAGGGGAACTATGGCTACACCTTC. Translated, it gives CASSPGQGNYGYTF.

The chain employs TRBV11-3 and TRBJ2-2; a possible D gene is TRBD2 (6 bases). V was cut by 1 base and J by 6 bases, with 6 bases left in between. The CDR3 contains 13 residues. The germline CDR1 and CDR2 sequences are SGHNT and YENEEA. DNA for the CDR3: TGTGCCAGCAGCTTAGGGAGGGCCGGGGAGCTGTTTTTT. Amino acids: CASSLGRAGELFF.

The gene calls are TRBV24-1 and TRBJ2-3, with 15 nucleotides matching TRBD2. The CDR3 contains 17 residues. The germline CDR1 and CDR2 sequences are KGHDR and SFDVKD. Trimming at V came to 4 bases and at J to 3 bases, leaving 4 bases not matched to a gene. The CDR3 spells CATSDRTSGRETDTQYF. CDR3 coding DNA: TGTGCCACCAGTGACAGGACTAGCGGGAGGGAGACAGATACGCAGTATTTT.

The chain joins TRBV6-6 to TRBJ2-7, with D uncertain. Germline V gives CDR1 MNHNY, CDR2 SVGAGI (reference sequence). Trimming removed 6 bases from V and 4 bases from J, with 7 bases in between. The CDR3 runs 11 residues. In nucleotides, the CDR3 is TGTGCCAGCAGCTACATATACGAGCAGTACTTC. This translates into CASSYIYEQYF.

As DNA, the CDR3 is TGTGCCATCAGTTTATCTTCAACTCCGAACACCGGGGAGCTGTTTTTT. It specifies CAISLSSTPNTGELFF. The chain combines TRBV10-3 with TRBJ2-2; no clear D gene. CDR1 and CDR2 (germline): ENHRY, SYGVKD. The ends were cut back, 5 bases at V and 0 bases at J, with 13 bases in the middle. The CDR3 has 16 residues.

CDR3 nucleotides: TGTGCCAGCAGTGACTCGGGCAGGCGCGATACCTCCGCCGAAGCTTTCTTT. It encodes CASSDSGRRDTSAEAFF. The chain employs TRBV6-4 and TRBJ1-1; D not certain. Germline lookup yields CDR1 MRHNA and CDR2 SNTAGT. This CDR3 is built from 17 residues. The V and J ends lost 0 bases and 8 bases respectively, with 22 bases between them.

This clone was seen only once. The CDR3 sequence is CASSFLPGQGDEKLFF. DNA for the CDR3: TGCGCCAGCAGCTTTCTTCCGGGACAGGGCGACGAAAAACTGTTTTTT. The gene calls are TRBV5-1 and TRBJ1-4, with 9 bases fitting TRBD1. This CDR3 is built from 16 residues. V lost 2 bases and J lost 8; bases outside the gene matches: 10. Germline CDR1 and CDR2: SGHRS and YFSETQ.

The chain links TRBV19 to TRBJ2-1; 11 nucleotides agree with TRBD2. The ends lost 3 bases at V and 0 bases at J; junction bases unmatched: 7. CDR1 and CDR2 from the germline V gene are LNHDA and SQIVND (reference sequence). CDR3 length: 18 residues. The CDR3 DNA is TGTGCCAGTAGTATGGGTAGCGGGAGGGCCCGCTCCTACAATGAGCAGTTCTTC. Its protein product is CASSMGSGRARSYNEQFF.

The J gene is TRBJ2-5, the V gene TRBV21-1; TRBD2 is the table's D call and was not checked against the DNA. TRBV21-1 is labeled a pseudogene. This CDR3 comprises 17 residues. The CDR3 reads CASSRRRGPIHQETQYF. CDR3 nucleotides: TGTGCCAGCAGCAGGCGGAGGGGCCCGATTCATCAAGAGACCCAGTACTTC.

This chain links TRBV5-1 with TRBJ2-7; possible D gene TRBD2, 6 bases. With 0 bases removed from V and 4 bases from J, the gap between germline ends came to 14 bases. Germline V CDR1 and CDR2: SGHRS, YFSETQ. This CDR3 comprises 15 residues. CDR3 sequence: CASSLAGRDVYEQYF. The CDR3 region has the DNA TGCGCCAGCAGCTTGGCCGGGCGGGATGTGTACGAGCAGTACTTC.

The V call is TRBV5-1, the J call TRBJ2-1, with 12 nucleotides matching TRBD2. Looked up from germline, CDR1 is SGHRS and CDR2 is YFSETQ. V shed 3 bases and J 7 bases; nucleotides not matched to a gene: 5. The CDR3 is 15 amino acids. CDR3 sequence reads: CASSSSGRAGNEQFF. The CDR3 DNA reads TGCGCCAGCAGCTCTAGCGGGAGGGCTGGGAATGAGCAGTTCTTC.

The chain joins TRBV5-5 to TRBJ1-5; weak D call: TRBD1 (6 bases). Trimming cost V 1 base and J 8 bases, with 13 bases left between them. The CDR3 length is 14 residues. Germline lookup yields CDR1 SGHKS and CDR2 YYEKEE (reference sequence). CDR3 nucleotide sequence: TGTGCCAGCAGCTTGTTGGGGGGGCAGGAGCCCCAGCATTTT. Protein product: CASSLLGGQEPQHF.

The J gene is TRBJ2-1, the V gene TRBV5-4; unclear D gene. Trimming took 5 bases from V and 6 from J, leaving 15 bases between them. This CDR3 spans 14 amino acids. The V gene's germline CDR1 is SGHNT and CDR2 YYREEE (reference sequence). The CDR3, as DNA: TGTGCCAGCAGACCAAGAGGAGTAATCAATGAGCAGTTCTTC. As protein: CASRPRGVINEQFF.